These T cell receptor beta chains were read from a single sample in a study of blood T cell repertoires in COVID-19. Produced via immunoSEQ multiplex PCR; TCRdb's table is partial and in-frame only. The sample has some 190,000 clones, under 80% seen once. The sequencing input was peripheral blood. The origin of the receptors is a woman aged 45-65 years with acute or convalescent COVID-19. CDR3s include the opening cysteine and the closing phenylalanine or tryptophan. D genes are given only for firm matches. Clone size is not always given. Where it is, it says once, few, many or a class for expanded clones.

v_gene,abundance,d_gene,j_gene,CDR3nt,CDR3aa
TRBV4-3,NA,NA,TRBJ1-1,TGCGCCAGCAGCCAAGACCGTTCGAACACTGAAGCTTTCTTT,CASSQDRSNTEAFF
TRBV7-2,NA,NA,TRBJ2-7,TGTGCCAGCAGCTTATCGCGGGAGCAGTACTTC,CASSLSREQYF
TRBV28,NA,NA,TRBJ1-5,TGTGCCAGCAGTTTGGGGGCCCGAAGAGGTCAGCCCCAGCATTTT,CASSLGARRGQPQHF
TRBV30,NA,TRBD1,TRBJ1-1,TGTGCCTGGAGTGTACCGGGGACAGCCCCTGAAGCTTTCTTT,CAWSVPGTAPEAFF
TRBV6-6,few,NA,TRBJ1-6,TGTGCCAGCAGTTACACCTGGACGGGAAATTCACCCCTCCACTTT,CASSYTWTGNSPLHF
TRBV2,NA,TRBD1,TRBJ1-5,TGTGCCAGCAGCCCACAGGGGCATAGCAATCAGCCCCAGCATTTT,CASSPQGHSNQPQHF
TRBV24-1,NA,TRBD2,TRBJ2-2,TGTGCCACCAGTTACGCGTTGCGGGAGGGCTCGAGCACCGGGGAGCTGTTTTTT,CATSYALREGSSTGELFF
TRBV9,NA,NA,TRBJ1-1,TGTGCCAGCAGCCCTCGACAGGAAACGGTCTTTAACACTGAAGCTTTCTTT,CASSPRQETVFNTEAFF
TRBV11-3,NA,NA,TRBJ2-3,TGTGCCAGCAGCTCAACAGTGGATACGCAGTATTTT,CASSSTVDTQYF
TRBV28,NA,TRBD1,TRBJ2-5,TGTGCCAGCAGTTCCAGGGGGCGCGGGGAGACCCAGTACTTC,CASSSRGRGETQYF
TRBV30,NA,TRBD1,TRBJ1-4,TGTGCCTGGAGTATGGACAGGGGGATTAATGAAAAACTGTTTTTT,CAWSMDRGINEKLFF
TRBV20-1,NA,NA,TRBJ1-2,TGCAGTGCTAGTCCATGGGGGGAAGGCTACACCTTC,CSASPWGEGYTF
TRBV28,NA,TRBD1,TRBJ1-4,TGTGCCAGCAGCTCTAAACCGGGACAGGCGAATGAAAAACTGTTTTTT,CASSSKPGQANEKLFF
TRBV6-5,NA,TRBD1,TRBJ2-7,TGTGCCAGCAGCGACAGGGGGGCCAGCTCCGAGCAGTACTTC,CASSDRGASSEQYF
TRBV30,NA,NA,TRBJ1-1,TGTGCCTGGGGGGAGGGCCTGTGGACTGAAGCTTTCTTT,CAWGEGLWTEAFF
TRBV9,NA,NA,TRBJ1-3,TGTGCCAGCAGCCCCACCGGGTACTCTGGAAACACCATATATTTT,CASSPTGYSGNTIYF
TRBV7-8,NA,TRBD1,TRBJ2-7,TGTGCCAGCAGCTTAGAAGGGGGCAAGATCTACGAGCAGTACTTC,CASSLEGGKIYEQYF
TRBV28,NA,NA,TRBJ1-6,TGTGCCAGCAGTCCCCCGACAGGAAGCTCCTATAATTCACCCCTCCACTTT,CASSPPTGSSYNSPLHF
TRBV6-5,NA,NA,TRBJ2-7,TGTGCCAGCAGTTACTTTGACAGGACCTACGAGCAGTACTTC,CASSYFDRTYEQYF
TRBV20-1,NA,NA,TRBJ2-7,TGCAGTGCTAGTTCGGGGTCCTACGAGCAGTACTTC,CSASSGSYEQYF
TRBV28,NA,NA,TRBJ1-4,TGTGCCAGCAGTTTAGGGGGGATGAGGGAAAAACTGTTTTTT,CASSLGGMREKLFF
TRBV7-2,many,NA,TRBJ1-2,TGTGCCAGCAGCTTAGGTGGCAGGGGCGGACTTAACTATGGCTACACCTTC,CASSLGGRGGLNYGYTF
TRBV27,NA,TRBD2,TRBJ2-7,TGTGCCAGCAGTTTTGGGACTACCCCTAGGGACGAGCAGTACTTC,CASSFGTTPRDEQYF
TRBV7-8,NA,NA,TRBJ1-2,TGTGCCAGCAGCTCATCCGGAGGCACCGCTAACTATGGCTACACCTTC,CASSSSGGTANYGYTF
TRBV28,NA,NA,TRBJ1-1,TGTGCCAGCAGTAGACAGGCGGGCGTACGAGCTTTCTTT,CASSRQAGVRAFF
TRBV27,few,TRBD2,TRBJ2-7,TGTGCCAGCAGTTTGGCGGGGGGGGAGCAGTACTTC,CASSLAGGEQYF
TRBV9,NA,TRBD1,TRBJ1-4,TGTGCCAGCAGCCGTGGGACAGCAAATGAAAAACTGTTTTTT,CASSRGTANEKLFF
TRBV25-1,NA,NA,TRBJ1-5,TGTGCCAAGCCCCCCGGCGGAGGCAATCAGCCCCAGCATTTT,CAKPPGGGNQPQHF
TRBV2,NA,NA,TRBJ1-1,TGTGCCAGCAGTGTGGAGGGGAAGAACACTGAAGCTTTCTTT,CASSVEGKNTEAFF
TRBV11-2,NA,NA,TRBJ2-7,TGTGCCAGCAGCTTAGCGAGGGTCGAGCAGCAGTACTTC,CASSLARVEQQYF
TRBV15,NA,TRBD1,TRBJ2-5,TGTGCCACCAGGGACAGGGAGTACCAAGAGACCCAGTACTTC,CATRDREYQETQYF
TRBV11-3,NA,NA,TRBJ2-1,TGTGCCAGCAGCTTACCGGGGGACAATGAGCAGTTCTTC,CASSLPGDNEQFF